The rows below give T cell receptor beta chains drawn from one sample of a study of cytomegalovirus exposure and HLA in healthy donors. The method was immunoSEQ multiplex PCR; TCRdb's version includes in-frame clones alone and lacks a portion of them. The data hold more than 95,000 clones, with roughly 75% observed a single time. The specimen sequenced was PBMCs. The source is a woman between 50 and 59 years old in good health and CMV-seronegative. Each CDR3 is given with its conserved first and last residue. Each record gives: clone size, D gene, V gene, J gene, CDR3 protein, CDR3 DNA. A D gene is named only where the DNA matches it firmly. Size tells how often a clone was seen (once, few, many) or the class of an expanded clone, and some rows leave it out.

>-|TRBD1|TRBV19|TRBJ2-1
CASSILQGAVNYNEQFF
TGTGCCAGTAGTATCCTTCAGGGGGCGGTGAACTACAATGAGCAGTTCTTC
>-|TRBD2|TRBV6-4|TRBJ2-1
CASSEGLAVYNEQFF
TGTGCCAGCAGCGAGGGACTAGCTGTCTACAATGAGCAGTTCTTC
>-|TRBD1|TRBV27|TRBJ1-2
CASSSQGQGYGYTF
TGTGCCAGCAGTTCACAGGGACAGGGTTATGGCTACACCTTC
>-|TRBD1|TRBV6-5|TRBJ2-1
CASSYDRDGYEQFF
TGTGCCAGCAGTTACGACAGGGACGGTTACGAGCAGTTCTTC
>-|-|TRBV11-3|TRBJ2-5
CASSSGQEETQYF
TGTGCCAGCAGCTCGGGACAAGAAGAGACCCAGTACTTC
>-|-|TRBV27|TRBJ2-1
CASSLVGGAVVDEQFF
TGTGCCAGCAGTTTAGTCGGGGGAGCAGTTGTAGATGAGCAGTTCTTC
>-|-|TRBV4-1|TRBJ2-1
CASSRRDNSYNEQFF
TGCGCCAGCAGCCGCCGGGATAACTCCTACAATGAGCAGTTCTTC
>-|-|TRBV6-5|TRBJ2-7
CASNRGGGGFYEQYF
TGTGCCAGCAACAGAGGCGGCGGGGGCTTCTACGAGCAGTACTTC
>few|-|TRBV6-1|TRBJ1-2
CASRHTTNYGYTF
TGTGCCAGCAGACACACCACTAACTATGGCTACACCTTC
>-|TRBD2|TRBV6-5|TRBJ2-6
CASRNGRVGANVLTF
TGTGCCAGCAGGAACGGGAGGGTCGGGGCCAACGTCCTGACTTTC
>few|-|TRBV6-5|TRBJ1-2
CASSDRSYGYTF
TGTGCCAGCAGTGACAGAAGCTATGGCTACACCTTC
>-|TRBD1|TRBV28|TRBJ1-5
CASKGQGAGGFNQPQHF
TGTGCCAGCAAGGGACAGGGGGCGGGGGGCTTCAATCAGCCCCAGCATTTT
>-|-|TRBV11-3|TRBJ2-1
CASSFDSADNEQFF
TGTGCCAGCAGCTTTGATAGCGCAGACAATGAGCAGTTCTTC
>-|-|TRBV2|TRBJ2-7
CASSRTSSSEQYF
TGTGCCAGCAGTAGGACTTCAAGCAGCGAGCAGTACTTC
>once|-|TRBV11-3|TRBJ2-4
CASSSSGRGNKNIQYF
TGTGCCAGCAGCTCCTCAGGCCGGGGAAACAAAAACATTCAGTACTTC
>once|TRBD1|TRBV19|TRBJ2-3
CASAETGASTDTQYF
TGTGCCTCGGCCGAGACAGGGGCTAGCACAGATACGCAGTATTTT
>once|-|TRBV6-6|TRBJ1-1
CASTSVAGRYGAFF
TGTGCCAGCACATCGGTTGCAGGGAGGTACGGAGCTTTCTTT
>few|-|TRBV28|TRBJ2-6
CASLSGANVLTF
TGTGCCAGCTTATCTGGGGCCAACGTCCTGACTTTC
>-|TRBD1|TRBV13|TRBJ2-7
CASSLRDRGPAEQYF
TGTGCCAGCAGCTTAAGAGACAGGGGGCCGGCCGAGCAGTACTTC
>-|TRBD1|TRBV15|TRBJ1-2
CATSRGPDRANYGYTF
TGTGCCACCAGCAGAGGGCCGGACAGGGCTAACTATGGCTACACCTTC
>few|-|TRBV7-9|TRBJ1-2
CSSSLGSRGYTF
TGTTCCAGCAGTTTAGGTTCGCGAGGCTACACCTTC
>-|-|TRBV5-4|TRBJ2-7
CASSLVPGSYEQYF
TGTGCCAGCAGCTTGGTGCCGGGGAGCTACGAGCAGTACTTC
>-|TRBD2|TRBV5-4|TRBJ2-2
CASSLAGSGINTGELFF
TGTGCCAGCAGCTTGGCCGGTAGCGGGATTAACACCGGGGAGCTGTTTTTT
>-|-|TRBV6-1|TRBJ2-5
CALTPYQETQYF
TGTGCCCTGACTCCGTACCAAGAGACCCAGTACTTC
>once|TRBD1|TRBV7-2|TRBJ2-7
CASSEGQGLYEQYF
TGTGCCAGCAGTGAGGGACAGGGGCTTTACGAGCAGTACTTC
>-|-|TRBV4-2|TRBJ2-7
CASSQDRHGQYF
TGTGCCAGCAGCCAAGATAGACATGGGCAGTACTTC
>-|-|TRBV4-1|TRBJ2-7
CASSQDGSHEQYF
TGCGCCAGCAGCCAAGACGGTAGCCACGAGCAGTACTTC
>-|TRBD2|TRBV5-1|TRBJ2-7
CASSSRLAGNSYEQYF
TGCGCCAGCAGCTCCCGACTAGCGGGTAACTCCTACGAGCAGTACTTC
>-|-|TRBV11-3|TRBJ2-1
CASSPKGNRGGYNEQFF
TGTGCCAGCAGCCCGAAAGGGAACAGGGGGGGATACAATGAGCAGTTCTTC
>-|TRBD1|TRBV7-8|TRBJ2-6
CASSQRFRTGTSAGANVLTF
TGTGCCAGCAGCCAACGGTTCCGGACAGGGACGTCAGCTGGGGCCAACGTCCTGACTTTC
>-|-|TRBV19|TRBJ2-1
CASGGEWNEQFF
TGTGCCAGCGGGGGAGAGTGGAATGAGCAGTTCTTC
>-|-|TRBV6-5|TRBJ1-2
CATLRGKMSYGYTF
TGTGCCACCCTCCGGGGGAAGATGAGCTATGGCTACACCTTC
>-|TRBD2|TRBV2|TRBJ2-1
CASSTETSGRRNNEQFF
TGTGCCAGCAGTACAGAGACTAGCGGGAGGCGAAACAATGAGCAGTTCTTC
>few|-|TRBV4-1|TRBJ2-3
CASSQVSGPDTQYF
TGCGCCAGCAGCCAAGTATCAGGGCCAGATACGCAGTATTTT
>-|TRBD1|TRBV11-2|TRBJ1-1
CASSFDRGGTEAFF
TGTGCCAGCAGCTTCGACAGGGGAGGGACTGAAGCTTTCTTT
>-|-|TRBV7-2|TRBJ1-1
CASRYGRDGIGFF
TGTGCCAGCAGGTACGGGCGGGATGGGATCGGTTTCTTT
>once|-|TRBV5-1|TRBJ1-2
CASSLDIVRVTSGYTF
TGCGCCAGCAGCTTGGATATCGTCAGGGTGACGAGTGGCTACACCTTC
>-|TRBD2|TRBV28|TRBJ2-7
CASRQAGGTSYEQYF
TGTGCCAGCAGGCAAGCGGGAGGTACCTCCTACGAGCAGTACTTC
>-|-|TRBV19|TRBJ2-7
CASSVEGGTLYEQYF
TGTGCCAGTAGTGTCGAAGGTGGGACTCTCTACGAGCAGTACTTC
>-|TRBD1|TRBV5-4|TRBJ2-7
CASSFPTGDLSYEQYF
TGTGCCAGCAGCTTTCCTACAGGGGACCTATCCTACGAGCAGTACTTC
>-|-|TRBV6-1|TRBJ2-7
CASEIGDSYEQYF
TGTGCCAGCGAGATCGGAGACTCCTACGAGCAGTACTTC
>few|-|TRBV19|TRBJ2-1
CASSIGSTNEQFF
TGTGCCAGTAGTATAGGCTCTACCAATGAGCAGTTCTTC
>-|TRBD1|TRBV7-2|TRBJ1-3
CASSVRQGDSGNTIYF
TGTGCCAGCAGCGTTCGACAGGGGGACTCTGGAAACACCATATATTTT
>-|-|TRBV28|TRBJ2-7
CASSLTGSPSYEQYF
TGTGCCAGCAGTTTGACGGGGTCTCCCTCTTACGAGCAGTACTTC
>-|TRBD2|TRBV5-1|TRBJ2-1
CASSLVAGGYNEQFF
TGCGCCAGCAGCTTGGTAGCGGGAGGCTACAATGAGCAGTTCTTC
>-|-|TRBV10-3|TRBJ2-3
CAISDPAPRADTQYF
TGTGCCATCAGTGATCCAGCGCCCAGGGCAGATACGCAGTATTTT